One and the same sample provided the 18 T cell receptor beta chains below, sequenced in a study of blood T cell repertoires in COVID-19. The assay was immunoSEQ multiplex PCR, and TCRdb's table has in-frame clones only and misses some. The profile shows about 270,000 clones, roughly 85% of them singletons. The sequenced sample was peripheral blood. The receptor source for this set is a woman between 18 and 29 years old with acute or convalescent COVID-19.

The chain has TRBV7-9 and TRBJ1-2; D unclear. Trimming left V 5 bases short and J 4 bases short, with 11 bases between. The CDR3 runs to 13 residues. CDR1 is SEHNR, CDR2 FQNEAQ, per germline (reference sequence). CDR3 nucleotides: TGTGCCAGCAGCATTACAGAAGCCTATGGCTACACCTTC. Translation gives CASSITEAYGYTF.

The chain joins TRBV29-1 to TRBJ1-2, with unresolved D. The CDR3 is made up of 13 amino acids. Germline V gives CDR1 SQVTM, CDR2 ANQGSEA. V shed 2 bases and J shed 4 bases, with 11 bases lying between them. The CDR3 DNA reads TGCAGCGTTGAAAGCACCCTAGGCTATGGCTACACCTTC. This gives the protein CSVESTLGYGYTF.

V usage is TRBV4-1 and J usage is TRBJ2-1; 10 bases are shared with TRBD2. The CDR3 runs 17 residues. V gave up 0 bases and J gave up 5 bases; unmatched junction bases: 7. The germline V gene has CDR1 MGHRA and CDR2 YSYEKL. CDR3 DNA: TGCGCCAGCAGCCAAGATGGCGAACTAGCGGGACACAATGAGCAGTTCTTC. Protein product: CASSQDGELAGHNEQFF.

The chain links TRBV4-3 to TRBJ2-2; D perhaps matches TRBD1 (6 bases). CDR1 and CDR2 from the germline V gene are LGHNA and YSLEER. V lost 1 base to trimming and J lost 3 bases, with 12 bases between them. The CDR3 is made up of 16 amino acids. The CDR3 reads CASSQVTGTYTGELFF. The CDR3 region has the DNA TGCGCCAGCAGCCAAGTCACAGGGACCTACACCGGGGAGCTGTTTTTT.

This chain links TRBV4-2 with TRBJ2-7; D remains unclear. In germline, CDR1 is LGHNA, CDR2 YNFKEQ. The ends were cut back, 0 bases at V and 13 bases at J, with 19 bases in the middle. The CDR3 is made up of 14 amino acids. The CDR3: CASSQDRSKPPLYF. Here the CDR3 DNA reads TGTGCCAGCAGCCAAGATCGGAGCAAACCCCCTCTCTACTTC.

The chain joins TRBV2 to TRBJ1-1; TRBD1 matches at 9 bases. V shed 3 bases, J shed 5 bases, and the junction held 7 bases outside the gene matches. Germline assignment: CDR1 SNHLY and CDR2 FYNNEI. There are 15 residues in the CDR3. As DNA, the CDR3 is TGTGCCAGCAGTGAGGGACAGGGATATTGGACTGAAGCTTTCTTT. Protein sequence: CASSEGQGYWTEAFF.

The chain couples TRBV24-1 to TRBJ2-2, with a possible D match to TRBD1 (5 bases). Trimming pared 6 bases from V and 6 bases from J, leaving 13 bases between. CDR1 KGHDR and CDR2 SFDVKD come from the germline V gene. The CDR3 loop spans 14 amino acids. CDR3 in DNA: TGTGCCACCAGTTTTGGGGCGTTCTCCGGGGAGCTGTTTTTT. This encodes CATSFGAFSGELFF.

The chain joins TRBV5-1 to TRBJ1-4, with D perhaps TRBD1 (5 bases). CDR1 and CDR2 from the germline V gene are SGHRS and YFSETQ. The CDR3 totals 14 residues. V was trimmed by 5 bases and J by 7 bases, leaving 15 bases between them. CDR3: CASRGQPSGEKLFF. Written as DNA, the CDR3 is TGCGCCAGCAGGGGGCAGCCTAGCGGTGAAAAACTGTTTTTT.

This chain connects TRBV14 to TRBJ2-5, with 9 bases matching TRBD1. In germline, CDR1 is SGHDN, CDR2 FVKESK. This CDR3 comprises 14 residues. The V and J ends lost 4 bases and 4 bases, in that order; junction bases with no gene match: 4. CDR3 protein: CASSLGTGSETQYF. For the CDR3, the DNA is TGTGCCAGCAGCCTCGGGACAGGGTCAGAGACCCAGTACTTC.

This clone was observed many times. The chain is built from TRBV18 and TRBJ2-7; TRBD1 is a possible D gene (6 bases). From germline, CDR1 is KGHSH and CDR2 LQKENI. The CDR3 is made up of 15 amino acids. The V end lost 3 bases, the J end lost 3 bases, and 15 bases lay between the germline ends. This chain's CDR3 is CASSPVSDRYYEQYF. Written as DNA, the CDR3 is TGTGCCAGCTCACCGGTCTCGGACAGATACTACGAGCAGTACTTC.

The chain joins TRBV30 to TRBJ2-3; 7 bases are shared with TRBD1. There are 16 residues in the CDR3. V shed 5 bases and J 3 bases; nucleotides not matched to a gene: 14. Looked up from germline, CDR1 is GTSNPN and CDR2 is SVGIG (reference sequence). The CDR3 loop reads CAWATGQRAWTDTQYF. CDR3 DNA: TGTGCCTGGGCCACGGGACAGCGAGCATGGACAGATACGCAGTATTTT.

This clone was detected a few times. This chain uses TRBV19 with TRBJ1-3; TRBD1 is a possible D gene (6 bases). The CDR3 runs to 15 residues. The ends were cut back, 5 bases at V and 0 bases at J, with 11 bases in the middle. Per germline, CDR1 LNHDA and CDR2 SQIVND (reference sequence). In DNA form, the CDR3 reads TGTGCCAGTAGTGACAGGCCTACCTCTGGAAACACCATATATTTT. Encoded protein: CASSDRPTSGNTIYF.

This clone was seen just once. CDR3 sequence: CASSLSGQIFSYEQYF. The CDR3 DNA sequence: TGTGCCAGCAGTTTATCAGGACAGATTTTCTCCTACGAGCAGTACTTC. The rearrangement links TRBV27 to TRBJ2-7, with D possibly being TRBD1 (6 bases). The germline V and J ends were trimmed by 0 bases and 0 bases, with 12 bases remaining between them. The CDR3 totals 16 residues. The germline CDR1 and CDR2 sequences are MNHEY and SMNVEV (reference sequence).

There are a few counts of this clone. The chain couples TRBV7-2 to TRBJ2-7; no clear D gene. V was cut by 1 base and J by 5 bases, with 6 bases left in between. The germline gives CDR1 SGHTA, CDR2 FQGNSA. CDR3 length: 12 residues. The CDR3 sequence is CASSLDYHEQYF. The CDR3 DNA sequence: TGTGCCAGCAGCTTAGACTACCACGAGCAGTACTTC.

This clone appeared a single time. The chain is built from TRBV28 and TRBJ2-4; 8 bases are shared with TRBD1. The J segment lost 0 bases and the V segment lost 4 bases, leaving 8 bases of the junction unmatched. Germline lookup yields CDR1 MDHEN and CDR2 SYDVKM. The CDR3 runs 17 residues. The CDR3: CASSSTGAILAKNIQYF. DNA for the CDR3: TGTGCCAGCAGTTCGACAGGGGCCATCCTAGCCAAAAACATTCAGTACTTC.

V gene TRBV19 combines with J gene TRBJ1-1, with TRBD1 matching 7 bases. In germline, CDR1 is LNHDA, CDR2 SQIVND (reference sequence). The ends lost 3 bases at V and 0 bases at J; junction bases unmatched: 7. The CDR3 totals 16 residues. The CDR3 region has the DNA TGTGCCAGTAGTATGTCGACAGGGAGAATGAACACTGAAGCTTTCTTT. Its translation: CASSMSTGRMNTEAFF. Together with reference TRBV19 and TRBJ1-1, the CDR3 gives the full variable domain: DGGITQSPKYLFRKEGQNVTLSCEQNLNHDAMYWYRQDPGQGLRLIYYSQIVNDFQKGDIAEGYSVSREKKESFPLTVTSAQKNPTAFYLCASSMSTGRMNTEAFFGQGTRLTVV.

The genes are TRBV27 and TRBJ2-1; tentative D call: TRBD2 (6 bases). The V end was cut by 6 bases, the J end by 3 bases, with 18 bases between. This CDR3 has 16 amino acids. Germline assignment: CDR1 MNHEY and CDR2 SMNVEV (reference sequence). The CDR3 reads CASSSEGGSYYNEQFF. The DNA of the CDR3 is TGTGCCAGCAGCTCAGAGGGAGGTTCCTACTACAATGAGCAGTTCTTC.

The chain joins TRBV2 to TRBJ1-6, with TRBD1 matching 8 bases. CDR1 and CDR2 from the germline V gene are SNHLY and FYNNEI. The length of the CDR3 is 16 residues. The ends lost 1 base at V and 6 bases at J; junction bases unmatched: 5. For the CDR3, the DNA is TGTGCCAGCAGTGAAGGTTCAGGGGGCCCTAATTCACCCCTCCACTTT. Protein product: CASSEGSGGPNSPLHF.